These 29 T cell receptor beta chains came from one sample sequenced in a study of shared clonotypes between healthy human individuals. The table came from immunoSEQ multiplex PCR; TCRdb's copy has only in-frame clones and leaves some out. The data hold roughly 2.5 million clones, with roughly 92% observed a single time. Sequencing input: naive CD4+ T cells sorted from blood. Stated subset: CD45RA+ positively selected. Every receptor here comes from a man aged 18-30 years in good health.

The rearrangement uses TRBV19 and TRBJ1-5; 8 bases are shared with TRBD1. The V gene's germline CDR1 is LNHDA and CDR2 SQIVND (reference sequence). The length of the CDR3 is 15 residues. Trimming cost V 5 bases and J 2 bases; bases outside gene matches: 5. The DNA for the CDR3 is TGTGCCAGTAGTCCAGGGGGCAGGGGCAATCAGCCCCAGCATTTT. Amino acid sequence: CASSPGGRGNQPQHF.

This chain uses TRBV2 with TRBJ2-3, with a weak D call TRBD2 (7 bases). The CDR3 totals 17 residues. V lost 4 bases and J 3 bases, leaving 20 bases between the germline ends. Germline CDR1 reads SNHLY; CDR2 reads FYNNEI. The CDR3 sequence: CASSGTGLAGPTDTQYF. DNA of the CDR3: TGTGCCAGCAGTGGAACAGGGTTAGCGGGTCCTACAGATACGCAGTATTTT.

The rearrangement uses TRBV5-1 and TRBJ1-1; TRBD1 is a possible D gene (5 bases). The germline V gene has CDR1 SGHRS and CDR2 YFSETQ. This CDR3 contains 13 residues. With 5 bases removed from V and 0 bases from J, the gap between germline ends came to 8 bases. As DNA, the CDR3 is TGCGCCAGCAGGGAGGGGCTGAACACTGAAGCTTTCTTT. Protein product: CASREGLNTEAFF.

The rearrangement uses TRBV5-1 and TRBJ2-7; TRBD1 matches 8 bases. CDR1 and CDR2 (germline): SGHRS, YFSETQ. The CDR3 is 14 residues long. Trimming removed 1 base from V and 5 bases from J; junction bases left unmatched: 5. The CDR3 bases are TGCGCCAGCAGCTTGAGGACAGGGACAAACGAGCAGTACTTC. The encoded protein is CASSLRTGTNEQYF.

Details on this clone: Other DNA sequences in the sample encode the same CDR3. The chain couples TRBV7-6 to TRBJ2-7; D gene unclear. Per the germline V gene, CDR1 is SGHVS and CDR2 is FNYEAQ. Deletions cut 1 base from V and 6 bases from J, with 4 bases between. CDR3 length: 11 amino acids. The CDR3 sequence: CASSLGREQYF. The CDR3 nucleotides read TGTGCCAGCAGCTTAGGACGCGAGCAGTACTTC.

The genes are TRBV6-6 and TRBJ1-2, with TRBD1 matching over 8 bases. The CDR3 totals 14 residues. V was pared by 7 bases and J by 6 bases, with 10 bases of the junction left unmatched. The germline V gene encodes CDR1 MNHNY and CDR2 SVGAGI (reference sequence). CDR3 coding DNA: TGTGCCAGCACCCCACACGGACAGGGAGATGGCTACACCTTC. Encoded protein: CASTPHGQGDGYTF.

This clone was recorded only once. The chain employs TRBV5-1 and TRBJ2-7; 7 bases are shared with TRBD1. In germline, CDR1 is SGHRS, CDR2 YFSETQ. With V trimmed by 0 bases and J by 3 bases, 9 bases remained unmatched. This CDR3 is built from 16 residues. In DNA, the CDR3 is TGCGCCAGCAGCTTGGGAGTTTTCGCAGGGGGCTACGAGCAGTACTTC. It specifies CASSLGVFAGGYEQYF.

The chain recombines TRBV11-2 with TRBJ1-2; 7 nucleotides line up with TRBD1. The length of the CDR3 is 14 residues. From germline, CDR1 is SGHAT and CDR2 FQNNGV. The V gene end was trimmed by 0 bases and the J gene end by 6 bases; junction bases not matched to a gene: 4. The CDR3 nucleotides are TGTGCCAGCAGCTTAGAAACAGGGGTCGATGGCTACACCTTC. Amino acid sequence: CASSLETGVDGYTF.

The rearrangement links TRBV5-4 to TRBJ1-3; 9 nucleotides match TRBD1. Losses at the gene ends were 1 base for V and 4 bases for J; bases not matched to a gene: 6. CDR1 and CDR2 (germline): SGHNT, YYREEE (reference sequence). This CDR3 has 16 residues. The CDR3 region has the DNA TGTGCCAGCAGCTTGCCGGGACAGGGCTCGGGAAACACCATATATTTT. Translated: CASSLPGQGSGNTIYF.

This clone has only one observation. The chain recombines TRBV6-1 with TRBJ2-7; no firm D call. In germline, CDR1 is MNHNS, CDR2 SASEGT. The CDR3 contains 12 residues. The germline V and J ends were trimmed by 6 bases and 1 base, with 7 bases remaining between them. CDR3 protein: CASRYTSYEQYF. CDR3 nucleotide sequence: TGTGCCAGCAGGTACACTTCCTACGAGCAGTACTTC.

The table lists this clone with a count of one. The sample contains more than one DNA sequence encoding this CDR3. V gene TRBV28 combines with J gene TRBJ1-5, with D hard to call. Deletions cut 3 bases from V and 0 bases from J, with 3 bases between. Per germline, CDR1 MDHEN and CDR2 SYDVKM. The CDR3 consists of 13 residues. DNA for the CDR3: TGTGCCAGCAGTTTGAGTAGCAATCAGCCCCAGCATTTT. The encoded protein is CASSLSSNQPQHF.

Of note for this clone: Distinct nucleotide sequences in the sample also encode this CDR3. The rearrangement links TRBV18 to TRBJ2-3, with D unclear. From germline, CDR1 is KGHSH and CDR2 LQKENI. The CDR3 runs to 13 residues. Trimming removed 3 bases from V and 2 bases from J, with 6 bases in between. CDR3 in DNA: TGTGCCAGCTCACCCTTAGACACAGATACGCAGTATTTT. This gives the protein CASSPLDTDTQYF.

The rearrangement joins TRBV30 to TRBJ2-6, with TRBD2 as a possible D gene (5 bases). The V gene's germline CDR1 is GTSNPN and CDR2 SVGIG (reference sequence). There are 14 residues in the CDR3. V lost 4 bases to trimming and J lost 4 bases, with 11 bases between them. The CDR3 loop reads CAWKASGGANVLTF. CDR3 sequence (DNA): TGTGCCTGGAAAGCATCGGGAGGGGCCAACGTCCTGACTTTC.

The CDR3 reads CASSPSNLGSDTQYF. CDR3 DNA: TGTGCCAGTAGTCCCTCTAATTTGGGCTCAGATACGCAGTATTTT. The chain couples TRBV19 to TRBJ2-3; D gene ambiguous. Germline CDR1 reads LNHDA; CDR2 reads SQIVND (reference sequence). The CDR3 has 15 residues. V lost 5 bases to trimming and J lost 4 bases, with 16 bases between them.

Worth noting for this clone: Different DNA sequences within this sample yield the same CDR3. The rearrangement links TRBV7-9 to TRBJ1-5; the D is unclear. This CDR3 spans 13 amino acids. CDR1 is SEHNR, CDR2 FQNEAQ, per germline (reference sequence). With 1 base removed from V and 10 bases from J, the gap between germline ends came to 11 bases. The CDR3 bases are TGTGCCAGCAGCTTAGGTATGGGCCGCCCCCAGCATTTT. Encoded protein: CASSLGMGRPQHF. The full variable domain, with the rest looked up from reference TRBV7-9 and TRBJ1-5, is DTGVSQNPRHKITKRGQNVTFRCDPISEHNRLYWYRQTLGQGPEFLTYFQNEAQLEKSRLLSDRFSAERPKGSFSTLEIQRTEQGDSAMYLCASSLGMGRPQHFGDGTRLSIL.

Concerning this clone itself: The sample holds other DNA sequences that translate to the same CDR3. The V gene is TRBV28, the J gene TRBJ2-3; D is ambiguous. This CDR3 spans 13 amino acids. Germline V gene sequence: CDR1 MDHEN, CDR2 SYDVKM. With 5 bases removed from V and 0 bases from J, the gap between germline ends came to 6 bases. CDR3 sequence (DNA): TGTGCCAGCAGTACCCCAAGCACAGATACGCAGTATTTT. Translation gives CASSTPSTDTQYF.

The rearrangement links TRBV18 to TRBJ1-3; perhaps TRBD1 as D (6 bases). Trimming removed 6 bases at V and 3 bases at J, with 15 bases between. The CDR3 length is 15 residues. In germline, CDR1 is KGHSH, CDR2 LQKENI. The CDR3 reads CASSPGGGVGNTIYF. The CDR3 nucleotides are TGTGCCAGCTCCCCAGGCGGGGGCGTTGGAAACACCATATATTTT.

This chain links TRBV29-1 with TRBJ2-3; D is possibly TRBD2 (5 bases). Germline V gene data show CDR1 as SQVTM and CDR2 as ANQGSEA. CDR3 length equals 13 residues. V was cut by 3 bases and J by 2 bases, with 9 bases left in between. CDR3 loop: CSVDPGITDTQYF. The DNA of the CDR3 is TGCAGCGTTGACCCGGGAATCACAGATACGCAGTATTTT.

This sequence joins TRBV19 and TRBJ1-5; 10 bases align to TRBD1. CDR3 length: 14 amino acids. Germline V gene lookup returns CDR1 LNHDA and CDR2 SQIVND (reference sequence). The ends lost 4 bases at V and 6 bases at J; junction bases unmatched: 3. The CDR3 sequence: CASSRGTGVQPQHF. CDR3 DNA: TGTGCCAGTAGTAGGGGGACAGGGGTTCAGCCCCAGCATTTT.

The chain recombines TRBV9 with TRBJ2-5; no clear D gene. The CDR3 is 16 amino acids. Germline V gene sequence: CDR1 SGDLS, CDR2 YYNGEE. The ends were cut back, 3 bases at V and 4 bases at J, with 19 bases in the middle. In DNA, the CDR3 is TGTGCCAGCAGCGCCTCCCAGTGGCGAGCAGGAGAGACCCAGTACTTC. This codes for CASSASQWRAGETQYF.

This chain connects TRBV5-8 to TRBJ1-4, with no clear D. V was clipped by 3 bases and J by 5 bases, with 14 bases between them. There are 15 residues in the CDR3. Germline loops: CDR1 SGHTS, CDR2 YDEGEE. In DNA form, the CDR3 reads TGTGCCAGCAGCTGGTCGTGGACTGGGAATGAAAAACTGTTTTTT. It encodes CASSWSWTGNEKLFF.

A note on this clone: Other DNA sequences in this sample translate to the same CDR3. CDR3 coding DNA: TGTGCCAGCAGTCCAGGGGGCCAGCCCCAGCATTTT. Translating it yields CASSPGGQPQHF. The chain joins TRBV6-5 to TRBJ1-5; 8 bases are shared with TRBD1. The V gene's germline CDR1 is MNHEY and CDR2 SVGAGI. The CDR3 is 12 amino acids. V gave up 5 bases and J gave up 7 bases; unmatched junction bases: 1.

This chain uses TRBV10-2 with TRBJ2-7; D gene unclear. There are 13 residues in the CDR3. The germline CDR1 and CDR2 sequences are WSHSY and SAAADI. Between the trimmed V and J ends, which lost 5 bases and 4 bases, there was a span of 12 bases. The chain's CDR3 is CASSNRVPYEQYF. CDR3 sequence (DNA): TGCGCCAGCAGTAACCGGGTTCCGTACGAGCAGTACTTC.

The V call is TRBV5-4, the J call TRBJ2-7; TRBD1 or TRBD2 may be the D gene (5 bases each). Germline V CDR1 and CDR2: SGHNT, YYREEE (reference sequence). The CDR3 totals 14 residues. Trimming took 4 bases from V and 3 from J, leaving 14 bases between them. CDR3 in amino acids: CASSLTGTDYEQYF. The CDR3 DNA follows: TGTGCCAGCAGCCTTACTGGGACCGACTACGAGCAGTACTTC. Full variable domain (outside the CDR3, taken from reference TRBV5-4 and TRBJ2-7): ETGVTQSPTHLIKTRGQQVTLRCSSQSGHNTVSWYQQALGQGPQFIFQYYREEENGRGNFPPRFSGLQFPNYSSELNVNALELDDSALYLCASSLTGTDYEQYFGPGTRLTVT.

V usage is TRBV18 and J usage is TRBJ1-4; D is undetermined. V lost 3 bases to trimming and J lost 8 bases, with 16 bases between them. The CDR3 runs to 15 residues. Germline V gene sequence: CDR1 KGHSH, CDR2 LQKENI. This chain's CDR3 is CASSPGPSTTEKLFF. CDR3 nucleotide sequence: TGTGCCAGCTCACCTGGGCCTTCGACAACCGAAAAACTGTTTTTT.

This chain connects TRBV7-2 to TRBJ2-2, with D perhaps TRBD2 (5 bases). Per germline, CDR1 SGHTA and CDR2 FQGNSA. The CDR3 is 16 amino acids. Deletions cut 0 bases from V and 2 bases from J, with 10 bases between. For the CDR3, the DNA is TGTGCCAGCAGCTTAGCGCGGGTCTTTAACACCGGGGAGCTGTTTTTT. Protein sequence: CASSLARVFNTGELFF.

This clone turned up a few times. The same CDR3 can be traced to other DNA sequences in this sample. CDR3 amino acids: CSAGGNTEAFF. DNA for the CDR3: TGCAGTGCTGGCGGAAACACTGAAGCTTTCTTT. The gene calls are TRBV20-1 and TRBJ1-1; D gene ambiguous. V was pared by 5 bases and J by 2 bases, with 6 bases between. Germline-derived CDR1 and CDR2 are DFQATT and SNEGSKA (reference sequence). This CDR3 spans 11 amino acids.

Concerning this clone: A junction boundary mismatches the germline segment, possibly from a read error. V usage is TRBV5-1 and J usage is TRBJ2-3; 9 positions agree with TRBD2. The CDR3 totals 14 residues. Looked up from germline, CDR1 is SGHRS and CDR2 is YFSETQ. CDR3 protein: CASRAGTSKDTQYF. Here the CDR3 DNA reads TGCGCCAGCAGGGCCGGGACTAGCAAAGATACGCAGTATTTT.

The rearrangement uses TRBV10-3 and TRBJ2-2, with unresolved D. Germline CDR1 is ENHRY and CDR2 is SYGVKD. The CDR3 loop spans 15 amino acids. V lost 10 bases, J lost 6 bases, and 21 bases lay in between. DNA of the CDR3: TGTGCCACCGCCGACTTCACACGATCGGCCGGGGAGCTGTTTTTT. It translates to CATADFTRSAGELFF.